Listed here is a single TCR beta chain. Its antigen is as yet unknown. These data are taken from a study of T cell responses to AZD1222 COVID-19 vaccine. Points from the study as a whole: AZD1222 recipients seropositive at baseline numbered only six or seven.

Trimming removed 3 bases at V and 3 bases at J, with 14 bases between. The CDR3 extends over 14 amino acids. Germline V gene data show CDR1 as GTSNPN and CDR2 as SVGIG (reference sequence). Clones were sequenced by immunoSEQ multiplex PCR, and TCRdb holds only the in-frame ones, with some missing. Here the sample spans around 130,000 clones, 86% being singletons. The source material was peripheral blood, sampled on day 0 of AZD1222 vaccination. The TCR comes from an adult in good health. The chain employs TRBV30 and TRBJ1-1; tentatively, D is TRBD1 (5 bases). CDR3: CAWSRAGRYTEAFF. The CDR3 DNA sequence: TGTGCCTGGAGCCGGGCGGGGCGCTACACTGAAGCTTTCTTT.